This T cell receptor (beta chain) was identified in a study of blood T cell repertoires in COVID-19. Sequenced by immunoSEQ multiplex PCR; TCRdb stores in-frame clones only, minus some. The sample lists under 200,000 clones, approximately 80% occurring once. This CDR3 region has 13 residues. The V gene lost 3 bases and the J gene lost 5 bases, with 10 bases spanning the gap. The germline V gene has CDR1 MDHEN and CDR2 SYDVKM. What was sequenced was PBMCs or T cells enriched from blood (not recorded which). The chain employs TRBV28 and TRBJ1-2; D is possibly TRBD1 (5 bases). The receptor comes from a woman in her fifties or sixties who had recovered from COVID-19. For the CDR3, the DNA is TGTGCCAGCAGTTTGGGACTGACTTATGGCTACACCTTC. This encodes CASSLGLTYGYTF.